Listed below are T cell receptor beta chains from one sample, sequenced in a study of beta chain features in type 1 diabetes. This table comes from immunoSEQ multiplex PCR, and its TCRdb copy is limited to in-frame clones, with some not included. The profile covers 300,000 to 350,000 clones, with around 8.5% appearing a single time and 0.9% to 1.1% taken by the ten largest. The sample consisted of central memory CD4+ T cells from blood. The receptors come from a man aged 25-45 years with type 1 diabetes. Each CDR3 is given with its conserved first and last residue. A D gene is named only where the DNA matches it firmly. Clone size is shown for a subset of rows, as once, few, many or a class of expanded clone.

size | J | D | V | CDR3 | DNA
few | TRBJ1-5 | - | TRBV6-5 | CASSYRASNQPQHF | TGTGCCAGCAGTTACAGAGCGAGCAATCAGCCCCAGCATTTT
few | TRBJ2-7 | TRBD2 | TRBV30 | CAWGNPTSGPSYEQYF | TGTGCCTGGGGCAATCCGACTAGCGGGCCCTCCTACGAGCAGTACTTC
- | TRBJ2-2 | - | TRBV7-9 | CASGQGGGTGELFF | TGTGCCAGCGGCCAGGGGGGAGGCACCGGGGAGCTGTTTTTT
- | TRBJ2-3 | TRBD1 | TRBV18 | CASSTGDTDTQYF | TGTGCCAGCTCAACAGGGGACACAGATACGCAGTATTTT
- | TRBJ1-2 | TRBD1 | TRBV19 | CASSPQQGTRGYTF | TGTGCCAGTAGTCCCCAACAGGGGACGCGGGGCTACACCTTC
- | TRBJ2-2 | TRBD1 | TRBV13 | CASSSETGFTGELFF | TGTGCCAGCAGCTCGGAGACAGGGTTCACCGGGGAGCTGTTTTTT
few | TRBJ2-5 | TRBD2 | TRBV29-1 | CSVEERTGGRETQYF | TGCAGCGTTGAAGAGAGAACGGGGGGGCGAGAGACCCAGTACTTC
few | TRBJ2-7 | - | TRBV21-1 | CASSVGTVDEQYF | TGTGCCAGCAGCGTCGGGACCGTAGACGAGCAGTACTTC
- | TRBJ2-2 | - | TRBV9 | CASSVSPAGELFF | TGTGCCAGCAGCGTTAGCCCGGCCGGGGAGCTGTTTTTT
- | TRBJ1-4 | - | TRBV4-3 | CASSQDARVNEKLFF | TGCGCCAGCAGCCAAGATGCCAGGGTAAATGAAAAACTGTTTTTT
few | TRBJ2-3 | TRBD2 | TRBV10-1 | CASSPGLGITDTQYF | TGCGCCAGCAGTCCGGGACTAGGAATCACAGATACGCAGTATTTT
- | TRBJ2-2 | - | TRBV30 | CACIWGQANTGELFF | TGTGCCTGCATATGGGGCCAGGCGAACACCGGGGAGCTGTTTTTT
- | TRBJ2-2 | - | TRBV5-1 | CASSLSAGDVTGELFF | TGCGCCAGCAGCTTGTCAGCAGGGGACGTCACCGGGGAGCTGTTTTTT
- | TRBJ2-1 | TRBD2 | TRBV19 | CASSGLVGNNEQFF | TGTGCCAGTAGCGGACTAGTTGGCAACAATGAGCAGTTCTTC
few | TRBJ1-1 | TRBD1 | TRBV7-2 | CASSRDRDKEAFF | TGTGCCAGCAGCCGGGACAGGGACAAAGAAGCTTTCTTT
few | TRBJ1-4 | TRBD1 | TRBV7-2 | CASSLGDRGYKLFF | TGTGCCAGCAGCTTAGGGGACAGGGGGTATAAACTGTTTTTT
few | TRBJ1-1 | - | TRBV7-9 | CASSGGQHAFF | TGTGCCAGCAGCGGAGGACAGCACGCTTTCTTT
- | TRBJ1-3 | - | TRBV7-2 | CASSSDLDSFGGNTIYF | TGTGCCAGCAGCTCCGACCTGGACAGCTTCGGGGGAAACACCATATATTTT
- | TRBJ2-3 | - | TRBV19 | CASSMTGQGTDTQYF | TGTGCCAGTAGTATGACGGGGCAGGGCACAGATACGCAGTATTTT
- | TRBJ1-1 | - | TRBV19 | CASSIDPGAERAFF | TGTGCCAGTAGTATAGACCCCGGGGCCGAGAGAGCTTTCTTT
- | TRBJ2-3 | TRBD2 | TRBV7-9 | CASRRLLAGVDTQYF | TGTGCCAGCAGACGGCTACTAGCGGGGGTGGATACGCAGTATTTT
- | TRBJ1-1 | TRBD1 | TRBV23-1 | CASSQPSGQGDTEAFF | TGCGCCAGCAGTCAACCCTCGGGACAGGGGGACACTGAAGCTTTCTTT
few | TRBJ2-3 | TRBD2 | TRBV14 | CASSLTRGASTDTQYF | TGTGCCAGCAGCCTTACGCGGGGGGCTAGCACAGATACGCAGTATTTT
few | TRBJ1-4 | - | TRBV7-9 | CASSSPGVTNEKLFF | TGTGCCAGCAGCTCCCCGGGGGTAACTAATGAAAAACTGTTTTTT
few | TRBJ1-2 | - | TRBV20-1 | CSARDGTSYTF | TGCAGTGCTAGAGATGGGACGAGCTACACCTTC
few | TRBJ2-1 | - | TRBV4-3 | CASSQDSGVFYNEQFF | TGCGCCAGCAGCCAAGATTCGGGGGTTTTTTACAATGAGCAGTTCTTC
- | TRBJ2-2 | - | TRBV18 | CASSPLRANTGELFF | TGTGCCAGCTCACCTCTCCGGGCCAACACCGGGGAGCTGTTTTTT
- | TRBJ1-4 | - | TRBV20-1 | CSAPLGEKLFF | TGCAGTGCCCCACTAGGGGAAAAACTGTTTTTT
few | TRBJ1-1 | - | TRBV7-2 | CASSPGYTEAFF | TGTGCCAGCAGCCCGGGCTACACTGAAGCTTTCTTT
few | TRBJ2-5 | - | TRBV7-2 | CASSSRSGETQYF | TGTGCCAGCAGCTCCCGCTCGGGAGAGACCCAGTACTTC
- | TRBJ1-1 | - | TRBV5-4 | CASSLAAVNTEAFF | TGTGCCAGCAGCTTGGCTGCAGTGAACACTGAAGCTTTCTTT
few | TRBJ1-2 | - | TRBV6-6 | CASSGTPPQGYTF | TGTGCCAGCAGCGGGACACCTCCACAAGGCTACACCTTC
- | TRBJ2-1 | - | TRBV19 | CASSILSSWGYNEQFF | TGTGCCAGTAGTATTCTCTCCTCTTGGGGCTACAATGAGCAGTTCTTC
few | TRBJ2-5 | - | TRBV5-1 | CASSLYQGLETQYF | TGCGCCAGCAGCTTGTATCAGGGGCTGGAGACCCAGTACTTC
- | TRBJ1-5 | - | TRBV11-2 | CASSLVADQPQHF | TGTGCCAGCAGCTTAGTCGCAGATCAGCCCCAGCATTTT
few | TRBJ1-1 | - | TRBV4-3 | CASRPATGLNTEAFF | TGCGCCAGCCGACCCGCCACGGGCCTCAACACTGAAGCTTTCTTT
- | TRBJ2-2 | TRBD2 | TRBV7-9 | CASSRMLGLAGFTGELFF | TGTGCCAGCAGCCGAATGTTGGGCCTAGCGGGTTTCACCGGGGAGCTGTTTTTT
many | TRBJ2-1 | TRBD2 | TRBV6-1 | CASSHRGERPNEQFF | TGTGCCAGCAGCCACCGGGGGGAGAGGCCCAATGAGCAGTTCTTC
few | TRBJ1-6 | - | TRBV19 | CASRELSSYNSPLHF | TGTGCCAGTAGGGAGTTAAGCTCCTATAATTCACCCCTCCACTTT
few | TRBJ1-6 | - | TRBV2 | CASSLQRTAIGSPLHF | TGTGCCAGCAGTCTCCAACGGACAGCTATAGGATCACCCCTCCACTTT
few | TRBJ2-5 | - | TRBV4-1 | CASSTSHGQETQYF | TGCGCCAGCAGCACCTCGCACGGGCAAGAGACCCAGTACTTC
- | TRBJ1-5 | - | TRBV10-3 | CAISESESQPQHF | TGTGCCATCAGTGAGTCAGAGAGTCAGCCCCAGCATTTT
few | TRBJ2-1 | - | TRBV5-1 | CASSLGGHNNEQFF | TGCGCCAGCAGCTTGGGGGGGCACAACAATGAGCAGTTCTTC
- | TRBJ1-2 | - | TRBV7-2 | CASSPDRNYGYTF | TGTGCCAGCAGCCCCGACAGAAACTATGGCTACACCTTC
few | TRBJ1-1 | TRBD1 | TRBV19 | CASSLMDRFGTEAFF | TGTGCCAGTAGTTTGATGGACAGGTTTGGCACTGAAGCTTTCTTT
- | TRBJ2-7 | TRBD1 | TRBV14 | CASSQDRDRYYEQYF | TGTGCCAGCAGCCAAGACAGGGACAGATACTACGAGCAGTACTTC
- | TRBJ1-1 | TRBD1 | TRBV4-3 | CASSQAGGWTEAFF | TGCGCCAGCAGCCAAGCAGGGGGCTGGACTGAAGCTTTCTTT
few | TRBJ2-2 | TRBD2 | TRBV7-6 | CASSSAPGRDTGELFF | TGTGCCAGCAGCTCGGCCCCGGGGAGGGACACCGGGGAGCTGTTTTTT
few | TRBJ1-2 | TRBD1 | TRBV7-2 | CASSLAGTGMGYTF | TGTGCCAGCAGCCTGGCCGGGACAGGGATGGGCTACACCTTC
few | TRBJ2-3 | - | TRBV27 | CASRYSGGTDTQYF | TGTGCCAGCAGATACTCGGGGGGCACAGATACGCAGTATTTT
- | TRBJ2-7 | - | TRBV4-1 | CASSQEMGDTAYEQYF | TGCGCCAGCAGCCAAGAAATGGGGGACACTGCCTACGAGCAGTACTTC
few | TRBJ1-2 | - | TRBV30 | CAWSVLEGADYGYTF | TGTGCCTGGAGTGTTTTGGAGGGCGCGGACTATGGCTACACCTTC
- | TRBJ1-6 | - | TRBV28 | CASSFVRIQGSPLHF | TGTGCCAGCAGTTTTGTCAGGATACAAGGTTCACCCCTCCACTTT
few | TRBJ1-2 | - | TRBV7-2 | CASSLAGASGYTF | TGTGCCAGCAGCTTAGCGGGGGCTAGCGGCTACACCTTC
few | TRBJ1-5 | - | TRBV6-6 | CATWTLGNQPQHF | TGTGCCACCTGGACACTGGGGAATCAGCCCCAGCATTTT
many | TRBJ2-3 | - | TRBV7-2 | CASSPQPPDTQYF | TGTGCCAGCAGCCCCCAGCCCCCGGATACGCAGTATTTT
- | TRBJ1-2 | TRBD1 | TRBV2 | CASSSIHGQGGLIGYTF | TGTGCCAGCAGCTCGATCCATGGACAGGGGGGTTTAATAGGCTACACCTTC
few | TRBJ1-2 | - | TRBV7-9 | CASVPPGGYGYTF | TGTGCCAGTGTACCCCCCGGGGGGTATGGCTACACCTTC